This is a list of T cell receptor beta chains from one sample in a study of response to subunit inactivated influenza vaccine. TCRdb passed the RT-PCR reads through MiXCR, listing each CDR3 protein once. The table includes hundreds of thousands of distinct CDR3 sequences, roughly 12% detected once. The sequencing used PBMCs from blood, collected on the day of vaccination. These receptors all stem from a man aged 45-65 years who received an inactivated influenza vaccine. CDR3s include the opening cysteine and the closing phenylalanine or tryptophan. D genes are given only for firm matches. Clone size is given for some rows only: seen once, a few or many times, or a class if the clone is expanded.

>TRBJ2-7|TRBD1|few|TRBV5-6
CASSFLGQGSREQYF
TGTGCCAGCAGCTTCCTGGGACAGGGTTCTAGGGAGCAGTACTTC
>TRBJ2-1|.|many|TRBV5-1
CASSFSQGYEQFF
TGCGCCAGCAGCTTTTCTCAGGGCTATGAGCAGTTCTTC
>TRBJ2-1|.|.|TRBV4-2
CASSQDLALYEQFF
TGTGCCAGCAGCCAAGATCTCGCTCTGTATGAGCAGTTCTTC
>TRBJ2-5|TRBD1|.|TRBV5-4
CASSRGRDRGSETQYF
TGTGCCAGCAGCCGCGGCCGGGACAGGGGATCAGAGACCCAGTACTTC
>TRBJ1-1|.|.|TRBV6-1
CASSEWGDAFF
TGTGCCAGCAGTGAGTGGGGGGACGCTTTCTTT
>TRBJ1-2|TRBD1|.|TRBV12-3/TRBV12-4
CASSRQDREFDGYTF
TGTGCCAGCAGTCGTCAGGACAGGGAATTTGATGGCTACACCTTC
>TRBJ2-5|.|.|TRBV6-2/TRBV6-3
CASSSQGSWGQETQYF
TGTGCCAGCAGTTCACAGGGCTCTTGGGGCCAAGAGACCCAGTACTTC
>TRBJ2-2|.|few|TRBV10-3
CAIRGTKKTSGELFF
TGTGCCATCAGAGGGACCAAAAAGACCTCCGGGGAGCTGTTTTTT
>TRBJ2-3|.|.|TRBV19
CASSIDRRLRTDTQYF
TGTGCCAGTAGTATAGACCGGCGACTACGCACAGATACGCAGTATTTT
>TRBJ2-7|TRBD1|.|TRBV7-2
CASSFFLTGDEQYF
TGTGCCAGCAGCTTCTTCCTTACAGGGGACGAGCAGTACTTC
>TRBJ2-1|.|many|TRBV29-1
CSVEDQGQRQFF
TGCAGCGTTGAGGATCAGGGGCAAAGGCAGTTCTTC
>TRBJ2-3|TRBD1|few|TRBV20-1
CSASTYRGSTDTQYF
TGCAGTGCTAGCACCTACAGGGGAAGCACAGATACGCAGTATTTT
>TRBJ2-1|TRBD2|few|TRBV28
CASTAGVGEQFF
TGTGCCAGCACGGCGGGAGTAGGTGAGCAGTTCTTC
>TRBJ2-5|TRBD1|many|TRBV29-1
CSVDYRGETQYF
TGCAGCGTTGACTACAGGGGGGAGACCCAGTACTTC
>TRBJ2-2|.|.|TRBV5-6
CASSLARRASRVDGTGELFF
TGTGCCAGCAGCTTGGCTCGCCGGGCCTCCCGGGTCGATGGGACCGGGGAGCTGTTTTTT
>TRBJ2-5|TRBD2|.|TRBV29-1
CSVTGLAGGFGGETQYF
TGCAGCGTTACCGGACTAGCGGGGGGGTTTGGTGGAGAGACCCAGTACTTC
>TRBJ2-5|.|many|TRBV29-1
CSVEGGTGETQYF
TGCAGCGTTGAAGGGGGTACTGGAGAGACCCAGTACTTC
>TRBJ1-1|.|few|TRBV12-3/TRBV12-4
CASTLMGGMNTEAFF
TGTGCCAGCACCTTGATGGGGGGTATGAACACTGAAGCTTTCTTT
>TRBJ2-3|TRBD2|few|TRBV4-1
CASSQTGLAGGTDTQYF
TGCGCCAGCAGCCAAACCGGACTAGCGGGGGGCACAGATACGCAGTATTTT
>TRBJ2-3|.|.|TRBV28
CASSRRVRPNTQYF
TGTGCCAGCAGCCGTAGGGTCCGTCCGAATACGCAGTATTTT
>TRBJ2-1|TRBD2|.|TRBV29-1
CSVGPSGGNEQFF
TGCAGCGTTGGTCCTAGCGGGGGCAATGAGCAGTTCTTC
>TRBJ2-4|.|few|TRBV7-9
CASSPPGLENIQYF
TGTGCCAGCAGCCCCCCGGGGCTCGAAAACATTCAGTACTTC
>TRBJ2-2|.|few|TRBV29-1
CSVTGWGTQNTGELFF
TGCAGCGTCACCGGCTGGGGGACTCAAAACACCGGGGAGCTGTTTTTT
>TRBJ2-1|.|.|TRBV15
CATSRASYNEQFF
TGTGCCACCTCCAGGGCCTCCTACAATGAGCAGTTCTTC
>TRBJ2-5|.|many|TRBV6-4
CASSETAQETQYF
TGTGCCAGCAGTGAGACAGCCCAAGAGACCCAGTACTTC
>TRBJ2-5|.|few|TRBV10-3
CAVGGFRAGDEETQYF
TGTGCCGTCGGGGGCTTCCGAGCAGGGGATGAAGAGACCCAGTACTTC
>TRBJ2-2|.|.|TRBV7-2
CASSLIAGANTGELFF
TGTGCCAGCAGCTTAATCGCGGGCGCGAACACCGGGGAGCTGTTTTTT
>TRBJ2-2|.|few|TRBV30
CAWSPGAGELFF
TGTGCCTGGAGCCCCGGGGCCGGGGAGCTGTTTTTT
>TRBJ2-3|.|.|TRBV14
CASSLQRTAPGDTQYF
TGTGCCAGCAGCCTGCAACGGACGGCTCCGGGAGATACGCAGTATTTT
>TRBJ2-1|TRBD1|.|TRBV29-1
CSVLGGPTRDRVISGQFF
TGCAGCGTCTTGGGGGGCCCGACCAGGGACAGGGTTATTTCGGGGCAGTTCTTC
>TRBJ2-3|.|few|TRBV15
CATRGGNTDTQYF
TGTGCCACCAGGGGTGGGAACACAGATACGCAGTATTTT
>TRBJ2-1|.|few|TRBV2
CASSEGRGYNEQFF
TGTGCCAGCAGTGAAGGCCGGGGGTACAATGAGCAGTTCTTC
>TRBJ2-7|.|.|TRBV14
CASSQDLLTGGYKQYF
TGTGCCAGCAGCCAAGATCTCCTTACAGGAGGTTATAAGCAGTACTTC
>TRBJ2-1|TRBD1|.|TRBV12-3/TRBV12-4
CASSLYAGGSNEQFF
TGTGCCAGCAGTTTATACGCAGGGGGAAGCAATGAGCAGTTCTTC
>TRBJ2-5|TRBD2|.|TRBV28
CASSLSLLAGGLETQYF
TGTGCCAGCAGTTTATCCCTCCTAGCGGGAGGGTTAGAGACCCAGTACTTC
>TRBJ2-5|TRBD2|.|TRBV28
CASSLSIASGELKETQYF
TGTGCCAGCAGTTTAAGTATTGCTAGCGGGGAGCTCAAAGAGACCCAGTACTTC
>TRBJ2-1|.|.|TRBV20-1
CSALGQWGGLDEQFF
TGCAGTGCTCTTGGCCAGTGGGGGGGGCTGGATGAGCAGTTCTTC
>TRBJ1-1|.|few|TRBV12-3/TRBV12-4
CASSLPRGWDLIF
TGTGCCAGCAGTTTACCCCGGGGGTGGGACCTCATCTTT
>TRBJ1-5|.|few|TRBV28
CASSFPGRRVQPQHF
TGTGCCAGCAGTTTTCCGGGAAGGAGGGTACAGCCCCAGCATTTT
>TRBJ2-7|TRBD2|many|TRBV28
CASSMSPWTSGSYEQYF
TGTGCCAGCAGTATGAGCCCCTGGACTAGCGGCTCCTACGAGCAGTACTTC
>TRBJ1-2|.|few|TRBV29-1
CSVLERQVINYGYTF
TGCAGCGTCCTTGAGAGGCAGGTGATAAACTATGGCTACACCTTC
>TRBJ2-5|TRBD2|.|TRBV5-1
CASRRTSGRDQETQYF
TGCGCCAGCAGACGGACTAGCGGGAGAGACCAAGAGACCCAGTACTTC
>TRBJ2-1|.|few|TRBV6-7
CASSYSVLLPYNEQFF
TGTGCCAGCAGTTACTCGGTACTCCTCCCCTACAATGAGCAGTTCTTC
>TRBJ2-7|.|many|TRBV5-1
CASSLGLGYEQYF
TGTGCCAGCAGCTTAGGGTTGGGCTACGAGCAGTACTTC
>TRBJ1-5|TRBD1|.|TRBV7-8
CASSADRGGQPQHF
TGTGCCAGCAGCGCCGACAGGGGTGGCCAGCCCCAGCATTTT
>TRBJ2-2|.|.|TRBV12-3/TRBV12-4
CASSLLDITPTGELFF
TGTGCCAGCAGTTTACTTGACATTACTCCCACCGGGGAGCTGTTTTTT
>TRBJ2-2|.|.|TRBV27
CASSSPTAGYGTGELFF
TGTGCCAGCAGTTCCCCCACGGCAGGATATGGCACCGGGGAGCTGTTTTTT